This TCR beta chain is drawn from a study of CD8+CD57+ T cells in acquired aplastic anemia. The study, taken as a whole, reports: Overlapping CD8+ CDR3 repertoires of patients and controls contained around 31 shared sequences.

This clonotype was observed once. Its antigen is as yet unknown. Profiles of TCR beta VDJ and CDR3 were generated from a genomic DNA template. From the reads, TCRdb called clonotypes with MiXCR, one entry per CDR3 protein. The sample holds about 150,000 distinct CDR3 sequences, just over 50% seen once. In patients chosen for sequencing, flow cytometry had shown CD8+CD57+ cell expansion. CDR1 SNHLY and CDR2 FYNNEI come from the germline V gene. Trimming stripped 4 bases from V and 4 bases from J, with 6 bases between. There are 12 residues in the CDR3. The receptor was derived from a human donor with aplastic anemia. Sequencing used sorted CD4+, CD8+, or CD8+CD57+ T cells (not recorded which) from PBMCs. This chain links TRBV2 with TRBJ2-3, with D uncertain. The CDR3, as DNA: TGTGCCAGCAGTGTAGGGTCAGATACGCAGTATTTT. Translation gives CASSVGSDTQYF.